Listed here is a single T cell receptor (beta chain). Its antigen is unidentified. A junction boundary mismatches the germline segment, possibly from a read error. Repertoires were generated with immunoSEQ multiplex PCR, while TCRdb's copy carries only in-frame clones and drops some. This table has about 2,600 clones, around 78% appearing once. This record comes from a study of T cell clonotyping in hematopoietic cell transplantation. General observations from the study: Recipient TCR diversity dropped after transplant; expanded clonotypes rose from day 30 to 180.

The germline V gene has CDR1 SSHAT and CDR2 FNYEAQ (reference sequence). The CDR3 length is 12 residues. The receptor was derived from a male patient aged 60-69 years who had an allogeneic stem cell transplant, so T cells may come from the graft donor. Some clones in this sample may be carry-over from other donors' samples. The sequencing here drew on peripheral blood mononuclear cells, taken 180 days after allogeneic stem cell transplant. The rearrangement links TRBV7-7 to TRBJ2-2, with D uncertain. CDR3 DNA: TGTGCTAGCAGCACATCCCGCGGGGAGCTGTTTTTT. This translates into CASSTSRGELFF.